The present T cell receptor beta chain was sequenced within a study of tumor-infiltrating lymphocytes in primary liver carcinoma (dated by TCRdb to about 2017). Concerning the study at large: The five patients, three men and two women aged 30 to 69 years, had hepatocellular carcinoma (four) or combined HCC and intrahepatic cholangiocarcinoma (one). The five patients had tumors of stage T1-T3 N0M0, with maximum diameters ranging from roughly 4.2 to 10 cm. Roughly 3.65 to 8 million productive TCRbeta reads were obtained per sample, and no significant difference in read depth was found between tissue types. TCRbeta repertoire sequencing, expression microarrays and whole-exome sequencing were combined in the study across five regions of each liver tumor, with adjacent normal tissue and blood also included. A total of roughly 35 specimens from 5 patients underwent TCRbeta repertoire sequencing, comprising about 25 tumor regions, 5 adjacent noncancerous liver tissues and 5 peripheral blood samples. Reproducibility between technical replicate repertoires was high, with correlation coefficients above 0.95 and mean shared-clone rates roughly 0.86.

Counting both end residues, the CDR3 totals 14 amino acids. Left in the record is the CDR3 DNA by itself, 42 bases read in frame from the first base. CDR1 and CDR2, per the germline V gene, are MNHNS and SASEGT. The V end loses 4 bases and the J end loses 5 bases, and a stretch of 12 bases separates them. A constant-region primer and ProtoScript II reverse transcriptase were used to reverse-transcribe TCRbeta-specific cDNA from roughly 500 ng total RNA. Construction of the TCRbeta libraries relied on three nested rounds of multiplex PCR, following a slightly modified ARM-PCR procedure. Each of the first two PCR rounds ran for approximately 10 cycles and used multiplex TRBV1-TRBV30 forward primers together with a Cbeta reverse primer. Sample barcodes and Illumina adapters were attached in a final 25-cycle PCR using Deep VentR polymerase. Before sequencing, amplicons of 200-500 bp were purified from gel using a QIAquick gel extraction kit. An Illumina HiSeq 2500 was used to sequence the TCRbeta amplicons, generating 250-bp paired-end reads. Per the original workflow: Quality trimming of reads was performed with Trimmomatic v0.33, and paired reads were merged with FLASH v1.2.11 so that full CDR3 sequences could be recovered. V, D and J germline segments were assigned to the rearranged TCRbeta sequences by MiGEC v1.2.1b. Clonotype statistics and Shannon-Wiener diversity indices were calculated with VDJtools v1.0.0. Except for diversity analysis, only each sample's 250 most abundant clonotypes were used in subsequent analyses to reduce sampling bias. The raw public data were reprocessed by TCRdb itself: fastp quality trimming at Q25, MiXCR clonotype calling, in-frame beta chains only. Rows with one shared CDR3 protein collapse into an entry with the most common genes and DNA. These V and J calls originate from TCRdb's pipeline instead of the authors' own analysis. The sample yields some 87,000 distinct CDR3 sequences; roughly 70% were counted once. Approximately 30% of the sample lies in the top ten.

What the research found in general, with its limitations: The study included only a few patients, and the authors note findings should be validated in a larger study. Repertoire overlap was higher between tumor regions (mean roughly 35%) than tumor-adjacent (approximately 17%) or tumor-blood (roughly 14%) pairs, consistent with antigen-driven expansion. Only the TCR beta chain was sequenced, so true repertoire diversity is likely underestimated because unpaired alpha chains were not captured. Since the samples were bulk and unsorted, there was no way to compare CD4+ and CD8+ T cell repertoires. A significantly larger repertoire fraction was made up by the top 250 clones in tumors than in blood (p = 0.039).

Without any cell sorting, total RNA and DNA were extracted together from roughly 21-30 mg of bulk tissue using the AllPrep DNA/RNA mini kit. Surgical resection was performed in China between late 2015 and early 2016 on a handful of patients with histopathologically diagnosed primary liver carcinoma. Chronic HBV infection was present in the patients, and the patients were treatment-naive at sampling. Fresh tumor and adjacent tissue pieces were bisected; one half was stored in RNAlater at -80°C, the other sent for histology. Notes on this clonotype: Its antigen is not yet known. A much bigger clone sits one base away, suggesting this may be a read error. The final CDR3 position lacks the conserved phenylalanine or tryptophan, pointing to a likely read error.

The sequence links TRBV6-1 to TRBJ2-1; TRBD2 is a possible D gene, resting on 6 matching bases. Sequenced sample: tumor-adjacent normal liver tissue. This TCR was sampled from a man in his forties or fifties with primary liver carcinoma and hepatitis B virus infection. The nucleotide sequence is TGTGCCAGCAGTGGGCTCGGAGGGGACAATGAGCAGTTCCTC. Its product reads: CASSGLGGDNEQFL.